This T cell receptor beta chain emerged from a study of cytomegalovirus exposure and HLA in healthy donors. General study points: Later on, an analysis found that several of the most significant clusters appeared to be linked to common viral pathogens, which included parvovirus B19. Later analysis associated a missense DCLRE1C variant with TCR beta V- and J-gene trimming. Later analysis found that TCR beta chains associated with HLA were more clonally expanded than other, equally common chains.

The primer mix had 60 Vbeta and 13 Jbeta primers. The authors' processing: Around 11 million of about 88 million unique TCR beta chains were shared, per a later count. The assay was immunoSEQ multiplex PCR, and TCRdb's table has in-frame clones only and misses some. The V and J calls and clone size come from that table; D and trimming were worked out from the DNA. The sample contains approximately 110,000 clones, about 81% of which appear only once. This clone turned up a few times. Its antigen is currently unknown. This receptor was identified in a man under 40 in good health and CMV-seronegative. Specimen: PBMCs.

Here the CDR3 DNA reads TGTGCCAGCAGCTTGGGTGACAGAATCCAAGAGACCCAGTACTTC. Encoded protein: CASSLGDRIQETQYF. V is TRBV5-5 and J is TRBJ2-5; perhaps TRBD1 as D (5 bases). Trimming took 0 bases from V and 1 from J, leaving 10 bases between them. The germline gives CDR1 SGHKS, CDR2 YYEKEE (reference sequence). The CDR3 spans 15 residues.